Below, one TCR beta chain is given with its context. The target antigen is unknown. Clones were read by immunoSEQ multiplex PCR, and TCRdb kept only the in-frame ones, dropping some. Here the sample spans 5,000 to 6,000 clones, about 65% being singletons. Trimming stripped 0 bases from V and 3 bases from J, with 11 bases between. This CDR3 is 15 amino acids long. Germline lookup yields CDR1 SGHRS and CDR2 YFSETQ. The data derive from a study of CD8 T cell repertoires and HIV-1 epitope variants. Across the study: T cells were stimulated with Twenty-five Gag and Nef peptides separately. Enriched T cells were co-cultured with equal autologous T cell-negative cells.

The sequence derives from a male donor with HIV. The chain employs TRBV5-1 and TRBJ2-3, with D maybe TRBD1 (6 bases). The sequencing input was cultured CD8+ T cells derived from PBMCs. The CDR3 is CASSLAAGETDTQYF. CDR3 coding DNA: TGCGCCAGCAGCTTGGCGGCAGGGGAGACAGATACGCAGTATTTT. Together with reference TRBV5-1 and TRBJ2-3, the CDR3 gives the full variable domain: KAGVTQTPRYLIKTRGQQVTLSCSPISGHRSVSWYQQTPGQGLQFLFEYFSETQRNKGNFPGRFSGRQFSNSRSEMNVSTLELGDSALYLCASSLAAGETDTQYFGPGTRLTVL.